This T cell receptor beta chain was identified during a study of shared clonotypes between healthy human individuals. Study results and caveats: Rarefaction analysis demonstrated incomplete sorted-subset sequencing notwithstanding large depth.

Generated by immunoSEQ multiplex PCR, the TCRdb table keeps only in-frame clones and is missing some. The data contain hundreds of thousands of clones, 95% to 96% of them seen just once; the ten biggest clones take up about 0.11%. Germline V gene sequence: CDR1 MNHEY, CDR2 SMNVEV (reference sequence). This CDR3 has 15 residues. Trimming stripped 7 bases from V and 1 base from J, with 17 bases between. The naive CD8 population came from CD45RO-negative cells selected for CCR7, without terminally differentiated effector memory CD45RA+ cells. A remark on this clone: Antigen unknown.

Sequences were obtained from naive CD8+ T cells sorted from blood. The sequence came from a woman between 25 and 40 years old in good health. The chain recombines TRBV27 with TRBJ2-7; D possibly uses TRBD1 or TRBD2 (6 bases each). As DNA, the CDR3 is TGTGCCAGCACCCGAAGGGGGACTCGTTCCTACGAGCAGTACTTC. As protein: CASTRRGTRSYEQYF.